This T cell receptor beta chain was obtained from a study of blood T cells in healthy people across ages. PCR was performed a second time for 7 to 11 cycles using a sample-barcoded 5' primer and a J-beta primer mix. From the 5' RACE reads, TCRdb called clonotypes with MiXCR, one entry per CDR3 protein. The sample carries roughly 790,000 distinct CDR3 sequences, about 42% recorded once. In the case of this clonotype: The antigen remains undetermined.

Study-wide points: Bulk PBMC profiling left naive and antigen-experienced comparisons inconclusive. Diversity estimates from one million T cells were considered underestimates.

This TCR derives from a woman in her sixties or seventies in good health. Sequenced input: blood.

CDR3 DNA: TGTGCCAGCAGCTTACCACAGGTTGCGGGAGATGAGCAGTTCTTC. Its protein product is CASSLPQVAGDEQFF. The genes are TRBV7-9 and TRBJ2-1, with TRBD2 matching 7 bases. Germline trimming cut 2 bases from V and 8 bases from J; bases unmatched to any gene: 9. This CDR3 region has 15 residues. The V gene's germline CDR1 is SEHNR and CDR2 FQNEAQ (reference sequence).